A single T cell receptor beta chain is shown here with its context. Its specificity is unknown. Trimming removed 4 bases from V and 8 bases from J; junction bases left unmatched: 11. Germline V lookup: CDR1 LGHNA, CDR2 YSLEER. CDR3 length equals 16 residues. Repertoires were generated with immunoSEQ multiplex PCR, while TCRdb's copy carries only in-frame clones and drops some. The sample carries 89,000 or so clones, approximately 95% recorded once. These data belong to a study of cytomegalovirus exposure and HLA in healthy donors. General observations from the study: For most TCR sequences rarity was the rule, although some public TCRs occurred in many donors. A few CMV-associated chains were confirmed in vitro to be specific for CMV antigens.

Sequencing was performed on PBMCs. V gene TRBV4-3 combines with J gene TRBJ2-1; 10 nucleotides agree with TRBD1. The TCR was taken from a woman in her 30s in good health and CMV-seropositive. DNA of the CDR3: TGCGCCAGCAGCCCCAAGGACAGGGGGGGAAGAGATGAGCAGTTCTTC. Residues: CASSPKDRGGRDEQFF.